One and the same sample provided the 27 T cell receptor beta chains below, sequenced in a study of cytomegalovirus exposure and HLA in healthy donors. Primers included in the PCR were 60 Vbeta and 13 Jbeta primers. Sequenced by immunoSEQ multiplex PCR; TCRdb stores in-frame clones only, minus some. Of 100,000 or so clones in the sample, approximately 81% were seen once. The sequencing sample was made of PBMCs. These receptors were collected from a male donor in good health and CMV-seropositive.

The V call is TRBV7-2, the J call TRBJ2-5; 9 bases map to TRBD2. Germline values: CDR1 SGHTA, CDR2 FQGNSA. The length of the CDR3 is 16 residues. V shed 5 bases, J shed 5 bases, and the junction held 12 bases outside the gene matches. CDR3 loop: CASSPPVAGGVETQYF. CDR3 coding DNA: TGTGCCAGCAGCCCACCCGTCGCGGGGGGGGTCGAGACCCAGTACTTC.

This clone has just one count. V and J are TRBV4-2 and TRBJ2-3; the match to TRBD1 covers 10 bases. V gave up 6 bases and J gave up 1 base; unmatched junction bases: 7. CDR1 and CDR2 (germline): LGHNA, YNFKEQ. The CDR3 totals 16 residues. CDR3 loop: CASRPTDRGGTDTQYF. The CDR3 DNA is TGTGCCAGCAGACCAACGGACAGGGGGGGCACAGATACGCAGTATTTT.

The chain joins TRBV11-3 to TRBJ2-4, with 9 bases that match TRBD1. Germline V gives CDR1 SGHNT, CDR2 YENEEA. Germline trimming cut 4 bases from V and 6 bases from J; bases unmatched to any gene: 4. The CDR3 has 14 residues. The CDR3 DNA follows: TGTGCCAGCAGCTCCGGGACAGGGAGAAACATTCAGTACTTC. Translated, it gives CASSSGTGRNIQYF.

The chain couples TRBV10-1 to TRBJ1-6, with no clear D. Germline V gene data show CDR1 as WNHNN and CDR2 as SYGVQD (reference sequence). The CDR3 has 13 residues. Trimming took off 0 bases at V and 9 bases at J, with 6 bases between the two ends. For the CDR3, the DNA is TGCGCCAGCAGTGAGTCTTCCTCTTCACCCCTCCACTTT. It encodes CASSESSSSPLHF.

The genes are TRBV30 and TRBJ2-2; D remains ambiguous. The CDR3 runs 14 residues. The V gene lost 3 bases and the J gene lost 0 bases, with 8 bases spanning the gap. CDR1 is GTSNPN, CDR2 SVGIG, per germline (reference sequence). The CDR3 reads CAWRAVSNTGELFF. In DNA form, the CDR3 reads TGTGCCTGGAGGGCAGTTTCGAACACCGGGGAGCTGTTTTTT.

The CDR3 reads CASSGGGRSNQPQHF. The CDR3 region has the DNA TGTGCCAGCAGTGGAGGGGGCAGGAGCAATCAGCCCCAGCATTTT. This chain links TRBV28 with TRBJ1-5, with TRBD1 matching over 7 bases. Germline V gene data show CDR1 as MDHEN and CDR2 as SYDVKM. Trimming took 5 bases from V and 1 from J; bases not matched to a gene: 5. The CDR3 totals 15 residues. The full variable domain, rest sourced from reference TRBV28 and TRBJ1-5, is DVKVTQSSRYLVKRTGEKVFLECVQDMDHENMFWYRQDPGLGLRLIYFSYDVKMKEKGDIPEGYSVSREKKERFSLILESASTNQTSMYLCASSGGGRSNQPQHFGDGTRLSIL.

In its sample, this clone was seen a few times. An end of the junction differs from the germline gene, which may be a read error. V usage is TRBV7-8 and J usage is TRBJ2-6, with D perhaps TRBD1 (7 bases). CDR1 and CDR2 from the germline V gene are SGHVS and FQNEAQ. This CDR3 contains 18 residues. The CDR3 is CASNLWRGQNSGANVLTF. CDR3 DNA: TGTGCCAGCAACTTATGGAGGGGGCAGAACTCTGGGGCCAACGTCCTGACTTTC.

The chain uses TRBV5-1 and TRBJ2-5, with TRBD2 matching 10 bases. The germline gives CDR1 SGHRS, CDR2 YFSETQ. V gave up 0 bases and J gave up 3 bases; unmatched junction bases: 5. This CDR3 contains 16 residues. For the CDR3, the DNA is TGCGCCAGCAGCTTGGCCCAGCGGGGGGGAAAAGAGACCCAGTACTTC. Translation gives CASSLAQRGGKETQYF.

This sequence joins TRBV6-1 and TRBJ2-2; D is unclear. The V and J ends lost 6 bases and 6 bases respectively, with 14 bases between them. CDR1 MNHNS and CDR2 SASEGT come from the germline V gene. The CDR3 extends over 14 amino acids. The CDR3 region is CASRLMVSAGELFF. The DNA of the CDR3 is TGTGCCAGCAGACTAATGGTATCGGCCGGGGAGCTGTTTTTT.

J is TRBJ1-6 and V is TRBV6-5, with D possibly TRBD1 on 5 matching bases. CDR1 and CDR2 (germline): MNHEY, SVGAGI. The V and J ends lost 6 bases and 6 bases respectively, with 9 bases between them. The CDR3 has 13 amino acids. The CDR3 DNA reads as TGTGCCAGCAGGGCAGGGATTAATTCACCCCTCCACTTT. Residues: CASRAGINSPLHF.

The rearrangement joins TRBV27 to TRBJ2-5, with D possibly being TRBD2 (5 bases). CDR1 is MNHEY, CDR2 SMNVEV, per germline (reference sequence). Deletions cut 4 bases from V and 9 bases from J, with 12 bases between. CDR3 size: 12 residues. CDR3 sequence (DNA): TGTGCCAGCAGTTCCGGAACCGGGGCCCAGTACTTC. It specifies CASSSGTGAQYF.

The V gene is TRBV5-1, the J gene TRBJ1-2, with 7 bases identical to TRBD1. V dropped 2 bases and J dropped 5; count of bases not matched to a gene: 9. The CDR3 sequence is 15 residues long. CDR1 and CDR2 from the germline V gene are SGHRS and YFSETQ. The CDR3 DNA reads TGCGCCAGCAGCTTACCCACCGGGACAGCATATGGCTACACCTTC. This sequence encodes CASSLPTGTAYGYTF. The full variable domain, completed using reference TRBV5-1 and TRBJ1-2, is KAGVTQTPRYLIKTRGQQVTLSCSPISGHRSVSWYQQTPGQGLQFLFEYFSETQRNKGNFPGRFSGRQFSNSRSEMNVSTLELGDSALYLCASSLPTGTAYGYTFGSGTRLTVV.

The chain joins TRBV30 to TRBJ1-5; D is unresolved. The CDR3 consists of 16 residues. V gave up 5 bases and J gave up 6 bases, with 23 bases separating them. CDR1 and CDR2 from the germline V gene are GTSNPN and SVGIG (reference sequence). The CDR3 sequence: CAWAPIDGRLGQPQHF. CDR3 in DNA: TGTGCCTGGGCTCCGATAGACGGGAGGCTGGGTCAGCCCCAGCATTTT.

The genes are TRBV7-9 and TRBJ2-7, with 10 positions matching TRBD1. V was pared by 4 bases and J by 4 bases, with 7 bases of the junction left unmatched. Germline V gives CDR1 SEHNR, CDR2 FQNEAQ (reference sequence). The CDR3 runs to 15 residues. The DNA of the CDR3 is TGTGCCAGCAGCTCACTTGGGGACAGGGGTTACGAGCAGTACTTC. It yields the protein CASSSLGDRGYEQYF.

The chain carries TRBV6-5 and TRBJ1-2, with 11 bases identical to TRBD1. CDR1 is MNHEY and CDR2 is SVGAGI in the germline V gene. V was clipped by 3 bases and J by 4 bases; unmatched bases: 7. This CDR3 has 16 residues. CDR3 sequence: CASSYSGQGVGYGYTF. In DNA form, the CDR3 reads TGTGCCAGCAGTTATTCGGGACAGGGGGTTGGCTATGGCTACACCTTC.

V and J are TRBV11-2 and TRBJ1-2, with 10 bases identical to TRBD1. The CDR3 consists of 14 residues. J gave up 6 bases and V 5 bases, and 6 bases lay outside the gene matches. CDR1 and CDR2 (germline): SGHAT, FQNNGV. CDR3 sequence reads: CASSTDRGLNGYTF. CDR3 sequence (DNA): TGTGCCAGCAGCACGGACAGGGGGTTAAATGGCTACACCTTC. Full variable domain (missing parts from reference TRBV11-2 and TRBJ1-2): EAGVAQSPRYKIIEKRQSVAFWCNPISGHATLYWYQQILGQGPKLLIQFQNNGVVDDSQLPKDRFSAERLKGVDSTLKIQPAKLEDSAVYLCASSTDRGLNGYTFGSGTRLTVV.

This sequence joins TRBV5-7 and TRBJ1-1; D unresolved. TRBV5-7 is an open reading frame, and its role is uncertain. This CDR3 spans 15 amino acids. V lost 0 bases, J lost 5 bases, and 14 bases lay in between. This chain's CDR3 is CASSLAPGRTTEAFF. CDR3 DNA: TGTGCCAGCAGCTTGGCCCCAGGCAGGACTACTGAAGCTTTCTTT.

The chain recombines TRBV4-3 with TRBJ2-3, with TRBD2 matching 9 bases. J gave up 0 bases and V 0 bases, and 4 bases lay outside the gene matches. Germline CDR1 and CDR2: LGHNA and YSLEER. The CDR3 is 17 residues long. The CDR3 nucleotides read TGCGCCAGCAGCCAAGACGGTAGCGGGGGAAGCACAGATACGCAGTATTTT. Translation gives CASSQDGSGGSTDTQYF.

The rearrangement uses TRBV28 and TRBJ2-4; 11 bases match TRBD1. Germline CDR1 and CDR2: MDHEN and SYDVKM. The V and J ends lost 6 bases and 14 bases, in that order; junction bases with no gene match: 6. The CDR3 runs 12 residues. The CDR3 region is CASSWDRGVEYF. DNA for the CDR3: TGTGCCAGCAGCTGGGACAGGGGGGTTGAGTACTTC. Filled out from reference TRBV28 and TRBJ2-4, the complete variable domain reads DVKVTQSSRYLVKRTGEKVFLECVQDMDHENMFWYRQDPGLGLRLIYFSYDVKMKEKGDIPEGYSVSREKKERFSLILESASTNQTSMYLCASSWDRGVEYFGAGTRLSVL.

The chain joins TRBV7-2 to TRBJ1-1, with 7 bases fitting TRBD1. The J segment lost 5 bases and the V segment lost 4 bases, leaving 7 bases of the junction unmatched. In germline, CDR1 is SGHTA, CDR2 FQGNSA. This CDR3 is built from 14 residues. The chain's CDR3 is CASSSNRGWTEAFF. CDR3 in DNA: TGTGCCAGCAGCTCCAACAGGGGTTGGACTGAAGCTTTCTTT.

This clone occurred a few times. V is TRBV19 and J is TRBJ1-5; unclear D gene. This CDR3 has 16 residues. The germline CDR1 and CDR2 sequences are LNHDA and SQIVND (reference sequence). V was cut by 4 bases and J by 0 bases, with 13 bases left in between. The chain's CDR3 is CASSKSVFNSNQPQHF. The CDR3 region has the DNA TGTGCCAGTAGTAAATCGGTCTTTAATAGCAATCAGCCCCAGCATTTT.

The chain uses TRBV7-2 and TRBJ2-5, with 8 bases aligning to TRBD2. The V and J ends lost 7 bases and 5 bases, in that order; junction bases with no gene match: 9. The CDR3 consists of 14 residues. From germline, CDR1 is SGHTA and CDR2 FQGNSA. CDR3 sequence (DNA): TGTGCCAGCAAGCGGCGGGAGGTGGCGGAGACCCAGTACTTC. As protein: CASKRREVAETQYF.

This clone was observed a handful of times. The CDR3 DNA follows: TGTGCCACCCTGACAGGGATACGGGAGACCCAGTACTTC. Residues: CATLTGIRETQYF. The chain joins TRBV6-5 to TRBJ2-5; the match to TRBD1 covers 7 bases. Germline-derived CDR1 and CDR2 are MNHEY and SVGAGI. This CDR3 is 13 amino acids long. The junction had 10 bases not matched to a gene; V was cut back by 10 bases and J by 5 bases.

The chain carries TRBV7-2 and TRBJ1-1, with no clear D. Germline V CDR1 and CDR2: SGHTA, FQGNSA. The CDR3 spans 15 residues. The ends were cut back, 5 bases at V and 6 bases at J, with 19 bases in the middle. This chain's CDR3 is CASSPPTRQRAEAFF. In DNA, the CDR3 is TGTGCCAGCAGCCCCCCGACCAGGCAGCGGGCTGAAGCTTTCTTT. Full variable domain (remainder filled in from reference TRBV7-2 and TRBJ1-1): GAGVSQSPSNKVTEKGKDVELRCDPISGHTALYWYRQSLGQGLEFLIYFQGNSAPDKSGLPSDRFSAERTGGSVSTLTIQRTQQEDSAVYLCASSPPTRQRAEAFFGQGTRLTVV.

This clone has just one count. The chain has TRBV6-6 and TRBJ1-6, with 7 bases fitting TRBD1. V lost 6 bases and J lost 9; bases outside the gene matches: 8. From germline, CDR1 is MNHNY and CDR2 SVGAGI (reference sequence). The CDR3 consists of 14 residues. This chain's CDR3 is CASSARDSGSPLHF. The CDR3 DNA reads as TGTGCCAGCAGCGCCCGGGACAGCGGTTCACCCCTCCACTTT.

The chain couples TRBV30 to TRBJ1-5, with unresolved D. This CDR3 is built from 15 residues. The V end lost 2 bases, the J end lost 7 bases, and 18 bases lay between the germline ends. Germline values: CDR1 GTSNPN, CDR2 SVGIG (reference sequence). The CDR3: CAWSPKMLGGQPQHF. The CDR3 nucleotides are TGTGCCTGGAGTCCCAAAATGCTGGGAGGACAGCCCCAGCATTTT. Looking up the rest from reference TRBV30 and TRBJ1-5 gives the full variable domain: SQTIHQWPATLVQPVGSPLSLECTVEGTSNPNLYWYRQAAGRGLQLLFYSVGIGQISSEVPQNLSASRPQDRQFILSSKKLLLSDSGFYLCAWSPKMLGGQPQHFGDGTRLSIL.

The chain is built from TRBV15 and TRBJ1-2; 8 nucleotides align to TRBD1. Germline V CDR1 and CDR2: LNHNV, YYDKDF (reference sequence). Trimming cost V 5 bases and J 6 bases; bases outside gene matches: 2. The CDR3 extends over 12 amino acids. CDR3 sequence: CATSVGQDGYTF. As DNA, the CDR3 is TGTGCCACCAGCGTGGGACAGGATGGCTACACCTTC.